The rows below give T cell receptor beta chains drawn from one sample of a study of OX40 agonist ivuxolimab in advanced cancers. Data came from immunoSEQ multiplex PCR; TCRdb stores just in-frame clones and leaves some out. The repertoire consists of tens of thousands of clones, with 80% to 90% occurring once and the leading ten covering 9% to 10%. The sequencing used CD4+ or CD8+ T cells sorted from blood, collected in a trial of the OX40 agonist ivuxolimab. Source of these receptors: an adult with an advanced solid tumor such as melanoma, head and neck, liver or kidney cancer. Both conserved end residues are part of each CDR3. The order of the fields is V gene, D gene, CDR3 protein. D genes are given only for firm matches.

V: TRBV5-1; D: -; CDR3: CASSLRINTEAFF
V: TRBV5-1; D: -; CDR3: CASSLEGTEYGYTF
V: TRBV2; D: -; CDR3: CASTRVGYGYTF
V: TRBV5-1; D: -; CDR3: CASSWNPRAYEQYF
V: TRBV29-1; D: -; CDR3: CSVRRVLYQETQYF
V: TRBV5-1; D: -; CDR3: CASSLYGGEKGEAFF
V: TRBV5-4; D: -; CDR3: CASSWAQGREETQYF
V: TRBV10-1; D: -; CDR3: CASSEPDAQDTQYF
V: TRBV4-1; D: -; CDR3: CASRSPGLAAYNEQFF
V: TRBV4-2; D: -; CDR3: CASSQDDGRDSPLHF
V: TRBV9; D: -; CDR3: CASSVDPNQNIQYF
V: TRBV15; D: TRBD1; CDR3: CATSTPRGDRGDEQYF
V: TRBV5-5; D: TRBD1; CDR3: CASLDRVNTEAFF
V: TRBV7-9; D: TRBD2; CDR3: CASSSFGRPDSYNEQFF
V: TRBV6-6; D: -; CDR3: CASSMAGVVGQYF
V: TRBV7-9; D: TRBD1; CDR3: CASSFYRGSYEQYF
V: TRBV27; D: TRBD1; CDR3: CASSFVGQGSYGYTF
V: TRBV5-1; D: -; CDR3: CASSLERAYNEQFF
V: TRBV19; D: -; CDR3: CASSKEQAGETQYF
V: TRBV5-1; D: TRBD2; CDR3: CASTLRLAGNTDTQYF
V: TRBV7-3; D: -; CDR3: CASSLARDYEQYF
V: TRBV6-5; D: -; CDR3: CASSSGNEKLFF
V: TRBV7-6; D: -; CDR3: CASSSSRDSYEQYF
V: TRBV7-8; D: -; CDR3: CASSLGHSKISYEQYF
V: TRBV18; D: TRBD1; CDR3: CASSPVGTGSYGYTF
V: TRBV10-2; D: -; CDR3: CASSKTAAKDEKLFF
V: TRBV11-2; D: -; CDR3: CASSSLTSTANYGYTF
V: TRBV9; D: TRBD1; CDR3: CASSVGGTGQDTQYF
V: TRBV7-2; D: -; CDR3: CASSLGPYNEQFF
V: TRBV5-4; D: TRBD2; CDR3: CASTLGGGQETQYF
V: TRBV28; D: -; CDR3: CASSLWRGDSNQPQHF
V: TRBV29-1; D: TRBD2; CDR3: CSVYSGGGPDTQYF
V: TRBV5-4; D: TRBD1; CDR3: CASSTGGAGKGYTF
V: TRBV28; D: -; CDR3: CASSPNGAGEQPQHF
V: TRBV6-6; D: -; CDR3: CASSYSGNTIYF
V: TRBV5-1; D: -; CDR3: CASSFPGSNYGYTF
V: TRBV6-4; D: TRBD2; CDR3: CASKEAGDRDTQYF
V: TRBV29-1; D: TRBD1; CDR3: CSVYRGRDGYTF
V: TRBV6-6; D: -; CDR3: CASSYGVRSEQYF
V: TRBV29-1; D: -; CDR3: CSVALGEVTDTQYF
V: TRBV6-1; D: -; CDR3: CAIVTTGSNYGYTF
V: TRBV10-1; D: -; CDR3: CASGDWVYEQYF
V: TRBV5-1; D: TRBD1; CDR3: CASSQDREYTEAFF
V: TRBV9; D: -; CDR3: CASSVLINNEQFF
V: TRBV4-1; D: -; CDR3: CASSQVWARRFATNEKLFF
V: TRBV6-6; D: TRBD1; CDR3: CASRDRQGSEAFF
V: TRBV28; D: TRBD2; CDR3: CASRGLAGTDTQYF
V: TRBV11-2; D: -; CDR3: CASSPYGAGNEKLFF
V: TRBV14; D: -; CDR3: CASSYGPGRPLHF
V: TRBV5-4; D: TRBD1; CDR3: CASTSGQVRNTQYF
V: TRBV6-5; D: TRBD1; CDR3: CASSYSRTGGNGYTF
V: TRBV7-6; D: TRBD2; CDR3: CASSSRTSSGRYQETQYF
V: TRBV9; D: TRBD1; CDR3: CASSVIGQGGTGELFF
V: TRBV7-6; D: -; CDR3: CASSSPDRREQYF